One and the same sample provided the 14 T cell receptor beta chains below, sequenced in a study of blood T cell repertoires in COVID-19. Repertoires were generated with immunoSEQ multiplex PCR, while TCRdb's copy carries only in-frame clones and drops some. The table includes some 130,000 clones, about 72% detected once. Specimen: peripheral blood. All receptors derive from a man aged 60 to 69 who had recovered from COVID-19.

CDR3 nucleotides: TGTGCCAGCAGCCACGCTTTTACGGGCGGGAGGACTGAAGCTTTCTTT. This encodes CASSHAFTGGRTEAFF. The V gene is TRBV3-1 (or the pseudogene TRBV3-2), the J gene TRBJ1-1; D uncertain. The CDR3 extends over 16 amino acids. Germline V gene lookup returns CDR1 LGHDT and CDR2 YNNKEL (reference sequence). V gave up 3 bases and J gave up 5 bases, with 19 bases separating them.

This clone occurred once. The chain recombines TRBV4-3 with TRBJ2-3; D unclear. The CDR3 length is 18 residues. The V gene lost 0 bases and the J gene lost 2 bases, with 18 bases spanning the gap. Germline V gene sequence: CDR1 LGHNA, CDR2 YSLEER. The CDR3 protein is CASSQDPGSTTYTDTQYF. Here the CDR3 DNA reads TGCGCCAGCAGCCAAGATCCGGGTTCCACCACTTACACAGATACGCAGTATTTT.

This rearrangement joins TRBV24-1 to TRBJ2-2; perhaps TRBD1 as D (7 bases). V was trimmed by 5 bases and J by 5 bases, leaving 23 bases between them. The CDR3 is 18 amino acids. CDR1 and CDR2 from the germline V gene are KGHDR and SFDVKD. DNA for the CDR3: TGTGCCACCAGTGCTTACCAAGGAGGGGGCGTTCGGACCGGGGAGCTGTTTTTT. It yields the protein CATSAYQGGGVRTGELFF.

This clone has more than one count but fewer than ten. The V gene is TRBV5-6, the J gene TRBJ2-5; 8 bases match TRBD1. The CDR3 extends over 14 amino acids. Germline V gene sequence: CDR1 SGHDT, CDR2 YYEEEE. Trimming removed 3 bases from V and 4 bases from J; junction bases left unmatched: 5. The CDR3 reads CASSSPRGLETQYF. CDR3 DNA: TGTGCCAGCAGCTCACCCAGGGGGCTAGAGACCCAGTACTTC.

This clone was observed a handful of times. This sequence joins TRBV4-1 and TRBJ1-4, with D possibly being TRBD1 (5 bases). The CDR3 sequence is 17 residues long. CDR1 is MGHRA, CDR2 YSYEKL, per germline. Deletions cut 1 base from V and 11 bases from J, with 23 bases between. CDR3 DNA sequence: TGCGCCAGCAGCCAAGGATATCAGGGCAGCGCCCAAAGGAAACTGTTTTTT. This codes for CASSQGYQGSAQRKLFF.

The V call is TRBV5-1, the J call TRBJ1-6; unclear D gene. CDR1 is SGHRS, CDR2 YFSETQ, per germline. The CDR3 consists of 15 residues. V lost 4 bases, J lost 8 bases, and 16 bases lay in between. DNA of the CDR3: TGCGCCAGCAGCCCGGAGGCCCCTAGGGATTCACCCCTCCACTTT. This sequence encodes CASSPEAPRDSPLHF.

This rearrangement joins TRBV29-1 to TRBJ1-4; 7 bases are a match to TRBD1. V lost 6 bases to trimming and J lost 7 bases; unmatched junction nucleotides: 8. Germline V lookup: CDR1 SQVTM, CDR2 ANQGSEA. CDR3 length equals 13 residues. CDR3 DNA sequence: TGCAGCGTCCAAGCGACAGGGACTGAAAAACTGTTTTTT. It codes for CSVQATGTEKLFF.

J is TRBJ2-1 and V is TRBV19, with TRBD1 matching 8 bases. There are 15 residues in the CDR3. Germline V gene data show CDR1 as LNHDA and CDR2 as SQIVND (reference sequence). Losses at the gene ends were 3 bases for V and 7 bases for J; bases not matched to a gene: 8. The CDR3 DNA is TGTGCCAGTAGTATGACAGGGGCTGTAGGGAATGAGCAGTTCTTC. Protein: CASSMTGAVGNEQFF.

The chain has TRBV5-5 and TRBJ2-1; possibly TRBD2 for D (6 bases). Looked up from germline, CDR1 is SGHKS and CDR2 is YYEKEE (reference sequence). The CDR3 consists of 15 residues. Between the trimmed V and J ends, which lost 0 bases and 3 bases, there was a span of 10 bases. CDR3 loop: CASSLDPTSYNEQFF. The CDR3 coding sequence is TGTGCCAGCAGCTTGGACCCGACTAGCTACAATGAGCAGTTCTTC.

This chain connects TRBV4-3 to TRBJ2-3; TRBD2 matches 9 bases. From germline, CDR1 is LGHNA and CDR2 YSLEER. Trimming at V came to 0 bases and at J to 3 bases, leaving 4 bases not matched to a gene. This CDR3 is 16 amino acids long. CDR3: CASSQDLAGGTDTQYF. CDR3 nucleotide sequence: TGCGCCAGCAGCCAAGATTTGGCGGGGGGGACAGATACGCAGTATTTT.

The V and J genes are TRBV4-3 and TRBJ2-7; D may be TRBD2 (6 bases). Deletions cut 4 bases from V and 2 bases from J, with 12 bases between. Germline assignment: CDR1 LGHNA and CDR2 YSLEER. This CDR3 has 14 amino acids. Here the CDR3 reads CASSLGLPTYEQYF. As DNA, the CDR3 is TGCGCCAGCAGCCTAGGACTACCTACCTACGAGCAGTACTTC.

The gene calls are TRBV18 and TRBJ2-5; TRBD2 is a possible D gene (6 bases). V was trimmed by 2 bases and J by 4 bases, leaving 11 bases between them. Germline values: CDR1 KGHSH, CDR2 LQKENI. The CDR3 is 14 amino acids. DNA of the CDR3: TGTGCCAGCTCACCATTAGCCGGGGGAGAGACCCAGTACTTC. It encodes CASSPLAGGETQYF.

J is TRBJ1-5 and V is TRBV19, with D possibly being TRBD1 (5 bases). Germline V lookup: CDR1 LNHDA, CDR2 SQIVND (reference sequence). The CDR3 runs to 16 residues. V was clipped by 1 base and J by 0 bases, with 10 bases between them. The CDR3, as DNA: TGTGCCAGTAGTATAGCCGGCGGGGGTAGCAATCAGCCCCAGCATTTT. Translated, it gives CASSIAGGGSNQPQHF.

This clone was seen a handful of times. The chain joins TRBV27 to TRBJ2-2; D is possibly TRBD2 (5 bases). The CDR3 spans 13 residues. Trimming shortened V by 2 bases and J by 5 bases, and 6 bases separated the two germline ends. Germline V CDR1 and CDR2: MNHEY, SMNVEV (reference sequence). DNA for the CDR3: TGTGCCAGCAGTTTAAGGAGGACCGGGGAGCTGTTTTTT. Residues: CASSLRRTGELFF.